The clone carrying this TCR beta chain has at least ten counts. The sample is drawn from a study of T cells in Graves' hyperthyroidism and ophthalmopathy. Looking at the study overall: Peripheral blood specimens were obtained at initial diagnosis, prior to any treatment.

Ophthalmopathy patients showed a Clinical Activity Score of at least 3, NOSPECS grade of at least 4 and duration under 3 months. It was RNA transcripts that yielded the amplified TCR beta CDR3 regions. The HTBI primer set served for first-round RT-PCR of the TCR CDR3. MiXCR, applied by TCRdb to the multiplex PCR reads, yields one record per CDR3 protein. This table holds hundreds of thousands of distinct CDR3 sequences, 15% to 20% found once. With 1 base removed from V and 0 bases from J, the gap between germline ends came to 13 bases. The CDR3 is 15 amino acids. Looked up from germline, CDR1 is GTSNPN and CDR2 is SVGIG (reference sequence).

The rearrangement joins TRBV30 to TRBJ2-7; TRBD2 might be the D (6 bases). This TCR derives from a woman aged 18-29 years with Graves' ophthalmopathy. Material: blood. CDR3 bases: TGTGCCTGGAGTGCAGGGACTTCTAGCTCCTACGAGCAGTACTTC. Its protein is CAWSAGTSSSYEQYF.